The 15 T cell receptor beta chains in this list originate from one sample, sequenced in a study of T cells in Graves' hyperthyroidism and ophthalmopathy (dated by TCRdb to the late 2010s). Libraries were made using multiplex PCR. Sequencing was performed on an Illumina HiSeq 2000. TCR beta CDR3 regions were amplified from RNA transcripts. For the first round of RT-PCR on the TCR CDR3, the HTBI primer set was used together with the Qiagen OneStep RT-PCR kit. Using fastp at Q25 and MiXCR, TCRdb reprocessed the public reads and kept productive beta chains. Merged by CDR3 protein, the rows form single entries marked with the most common genes and DNA. The sample table records 480,000 or so distinct CDR3 sequences; around 50% of these occur just once. Together, the top ten hold roughly 45% of the sample. The specimen sequenced was peripheral blood or thyroid tissue (not recorded which). The receptor set was obtained from an adult woman with Graves' disease, either hyperthyroidism or ophthalmopathy (not recorded which).

The gene calls are TRBV6-6 and TRBJ2-7, with D unclear. CDR1 and CDR2 (germline): MNHNY, SVGAGI (reference sequence). Deletions cut 4 bases from V and 0 bases from J, with 10 bases between. The CDR3 length is 14 residues. This CDR3 is CASSLDRNSYEQYF. CDR3 in DNA: TGTGCCAGCAGTTTAGACCGAAACTCCTACGAGCAGTACTTC.

J is TRBJ1-5 and V is TRBV5-6; 7 bases are shared with TRBD1. The CDR3 is 16 amino acids. CDR1 and CDR2 from the germline V gene are SGHDT and YYEEEE. J lost 1 base, V lost 1 base, and 5 bases had no gene match. The CDR3 sequence is CASSLFRGQSNQPQHF. As DNA, the CDR3 is TGTGCCAGCAGCTTGTTTAGGGGACAGAGCAATCAGCCCCAGCATTTT.

The genes are TRBV10-3 and TRBJ1-5; weak D call: TRBD1 (5 bases). V lost 8 bases, J lost 2 bases, and 13 bases lay in between. The CDR3 is 14 residues long. Germline CDR1 ENHRY, CDR2 SYGVKD. Here the CDR3 DNA reads TGTGCCATCGGTCGGCAGGGCGGCAATCAGCCCCAGCATTTT. Translated: CAIGRQGGNQPQHF.

This clonotype was seen at least ten times. This rearrangement joins TRBV24-1 to TRBJ1-2; D is uncertain. Looked up from germline, CDR1 is KGHDR and CDR2 is SFDVKD. V lost 9 bases to trimming and J lost 8 bases, with 12 bases between them. The CDR3 sequence is 11 residues long. CDR3 DNA: TGTGCCACCTCGGACGGCCGGGGCTACACCTTC. It codes for CATSDGRGYTF.

The genes are TRBV20-1 and TRBJ2-6; D remains ambiguous. Germline CDR1 and CDR2: DFQATT and SNEGSKA (reference sequence). Trimming took 7 bases from V and 2 from J, leaving 12 bases between them. CDR3 length: 14 amino acids. The CDR3 sequence: CSGSKSTGANVLTF. The CDR3 region has the DNA TGCAGTGGTAGTAAAAGTACTGGGGCCAACGTCCTGACTTTC.

This rearrangement joins TRBV20-1 to TRBJ2-5, with TRBD2 matching over 15 bases. The germline CDR1 and CDR2 sequences are DFQATT and SNEGSKA (reference sequence). The CDR3 has 18 amino acids. V shed 3 bases and J 2 bases; nucleotides not matched to a gene: 10. CDR3 amino acids: CSASTGTSGRYEQETQYF. The CDR3 coding sequence is TGCAGTGCTAGTACCGGGACTAGCGGGAGGTACGAGCAAGAGACCCAGTACTTC.

The genes are TRBV6-5 and TRBJ1-2, with TRBD1 matching over 7 bases. This CDR3 contains 13 residues. Germline V CDR1 and CDR2: MNHEY, SVGAGI. V shed 11 bases, J shed 0 bases, and the junction held 6 bases outside the gene matches. The CDR3 region is CAWGDSPNYGYTF. The CDR3 DNA reads as TGTGCCTGGGGGGACAGCCCTAACTATGGCTACACCTTC.

The table lists this clonotype with a count of one. The CDR3 spells CASSLVRQGKYEQYF. The CDR3 DNA reads TGTGCCAGCAGCTTGGTGCGACAGGGGAAGTACGAGCAGTACTTC. The rearrangement uses TRBV5-5 and TRBJ2-7, with TRBD1 identical over 8 bases. This CDR3 comprises 15 residues. V shed 0 bases and J 4 bases; nucleotides not matched to a gene: 6. In germline, CDR1 is SGHKS, CDR2 YYEKEE (reference sequence).

This clonotype was observed many times. The CDR3, as DNA: TGTGCCAGCAGCAACGTATTCGGGGACACGGTTGGCTACACCTTC. It translates to CASSNVFGDTVGYTF. The V and J genes are TRBV7-2 and TRBJ1-2, with D possibly matching TRBD1 (6 bases). Germline CDR1 and CDR2: SGHTA and FQGNSA. The CDR3 extends over 15 amino acids. V was pared by 5 bases and J by 7 bases, with 20 bases between.

This clonotype was observed at least ten times. The J gene is TRBJ2-5, the V gene TRBV5-4, with a possible D match to TRBD1 (6 bases). Trimming left V 4 bases short and J 1 base short, with 11 bases between. The germline V gene has CDR1 SGHNT and CDR2 YYREEE (reference sequence). There are 14 residues in the CDR3. DNA for the CDR3: TGTGCCAGCAGCCAGACAGGATCCCAAGAGACCCAGTACTTC. Its protein is CASSQTGSQETQYF. Full variable domain (remainder filled in from reference TRBV5-4 and TRBJ2-5): ETGVTQSPTHLIKTRGQQVTLRCSSQSGHNTVSWYQQALGQGPQFIFQYYREEENGRGNFPPRFSGLQFPNYSSELNVNALELDDSALYLCASSQTGSQETQYFGPGTRLLVL.

This chain joins TRBV9 and TRBJ1-1; D possibly corresponds to TRBD1 (5 bases). From germline, CDR1 is SGDLS and CDR2 YYNGEE. This CDR3 has 13 residues. The V and J ends lost 7 bases and 3 bases respectively, with 13 bases between them. The CDR3 region is CASGGGDYTEAFF. CDR3 in DNA: TGTGCCAGCGGTGGAGGGGACTACACTGAAGCTTTCTTT.

The J gene is TRBJ1-1, the V gene TRBV5-1; D might be TRBD1 (5 bases). Germline V CDR1 and CDR2: SGHRS, YFSETQ. Trimming removed 4 bases at V and 4 bases at J, with 11 bases between. This CDR3 contains 13 residues. CDR3 region: CASSARGGTEAFF. CDR3 nucleotides: TGCGCCAGCAGCGCACGGGGGGGCACTGAAGCTTTCTTT.

In its sample, this clonotype was seen many times. The genes are TRBV7-9 and TRBJ2-2; a possible D gene is TRBD1 (6 bases). In germline, CDR1 is SEHNR, CDR2 FQNEAQ (reference sequence). The germline V and J ends were trimmed by 2 bases and 5 bases, with 6 bases remaining between them. CDR3 length: 13 amino acids. The CDR3 nucleotides are TGTGCCAGCAGCTTACAGGGGACCGGGGAGCTGTTTTTT. Residues: CASSLQGTGELFF.

The chain couples TRBV7-9 to TRBJ1-1, with D maybe TRBD1 (5 bases). With 9 bases removed from V and 7 bases from J, the gap between germline ends came to 9 bases. This CDR3 has 10 amino acids. In germline, CDR1 is SEHNR, CDR2 FQNEAQ (reference sequence). The CDR3 reads CASGTVEAFF. The CDR3 DNA follows: TGTGCCAGTGGGACCGTTGAAGCTTTCTTT. Full variable domain (rest looked up from reference TRBV7-9 and TRBJ1-1): DTGVSQNPRHKITKRGQNVTFRCDPISEHNRLYWYRQTLGQGPEFLTYFQNEAQLEKSRLLSDRFSAERPKGSFSTLEIQRTEQGDSAMYLCASGTVEAFFGQGTRLTVV.

This chain joins TRBV7-2 and TRBJ1-1; D is possibly TRBD1 (5 bases). Trimming left V 6 bases short and J 5 bases short, with 16 bases between. CDR3 size: 14 residues. Per germline, CDR1 SGHTA and CDR2 FQGNSA. This chain's CDR3 is CASSVPGGKTEAFF. The CDR3 bases are TGTGCCAGCAGTGTTCCCGGGGGAAAGACTGAAGCTTTCTTT. Complete variable domain (other parts from reference TRBV7-2 and TRBJ1-1): GAGVSQSPSNKVTEKGKDVELRCDPISGHTALYWYRQSLGQGLEFLIYFQGNSAPDKSGLPSDRFSAERTGGSVSTLTIQRTQQEDSAVYLCASSVPGGKTEAFFGQGTRLTVV.